The 13 T cell receptor beta chains below all came from one sample that was sequenced in a study of regulatory T cells in long-lasting Graves disease. Time point meaning: persistent/refractory GD, antithyroid drugs over 5 years with positive TRAb. Isolated PBMC RNA provided the starting material for the TCR library. Assembly of TCR beta libraries relied on iRepertoire HTBI primers together with Arm-PCR of CDR3 regions. MiXCR was run by TCRdb on the multiplex PCR reads, yielding one entry per CDR3 protein. The repertoire has 600,000 to 850,000 distinct CDR3 sequences, around 30% of them found once; the top ten carry about 42%. Sequencing used peripheral blood mononuclear cells (PBMCs), obtained when the disease was refractory, from a patient treated with antithyroid drugs. The receptor set was obtained from a female donor with Graves disease.

This clonotype was observed a few times. The chain combines TRBV7-2 with TRBJ2-7; D is undetermined. CDR1 SGHTA and CDR2 FQGNSA come from the germline V gene. Deletions cut 3 bases from V and 4 bases from J, with 16 bases between. The CDR3 runs to 15 residues. The CDR3 DNA reads TGTGCCAGCAGCTTTGGTGGGTCCCCGGTATACGAGCAGTACTTC. This sequence encodes CASSFGGSPVYEQYF. The full variable domain, rest sourced from reference TRBV7-2 and TRBJ2-7, is GAGVSQSPSNKVTEKGKDVELRCDPISGHTALYWYRQSLGQGLEFLIYFQGNSAPDKSGLPSDRFSAERTGGSVSTLTIQRTQQEDSAVYLCASSFGGSPVYEQYFGPGTRLTVT.

As to this clonotype: A clone one base away is much larger, so this may be a read error. The conserved final phenylalanine or tryptophan is absent from the CDR3, which likely points to a read error. This sequence joins TRBV6-2 or TRBV6-3 and TRBJ1-2; a weak D match, TRBD1 (5 bases). V was trimmed by 0 bases and J by 4 bases, leaving 9 bases between them. In germline, CDR1 is MNHEY, CDR2 SVGEGT. This CDR3 comprises 14 residues. CDR3: CASSYSPGFYGYTL. The CDR3 DNA is TGTGCCAGCAGTTACTCCCCAGGGTTCTATGGCTACACCCTC.

This clonotype was observed at least ten times. V gene TRBV6-2 or TRBV6-3 combines with J gene TRBJ1-5, with TRBD1 identical over 8 bases. The CDR3 loop spans 16 amino acids. Germline V gene data show CDR1 as MNHEY and CDR2 as SVGEGT. Losses at the gene ends were 5 bases for V and 1 base for J; bases not matched to a gene: 7. The CDR3 DNA reads TGTGCCAGCAGTCTGACGGGACAGGCGAGCAATCAGCCCCAGCATTTT. It specifies CASSLTGQASNQPQHF.

This clonotype was observed a handful of times. V usage is TRBV7-9 and J usage is TRBJ1-2, with 9 bases lining up with TRBD1. The CDR3 length is 14 residues. V lost 2 bases, J lost 4 bases, and 2 bases stayed unmatched. The germline V gene encodes CDR1 SEHNR and CDR2 FQNEAQ (reference sequence). CDR3 region: CASSLRGQGYGYTF. In nucleotides, the CDR3 is TGTGCCAGCAGCTTAAGGGGACAGGGCTATGGCTACACCTTC.

This clonotype was picked up many times. The chain recombines TRBV30 with TRBJ2-5; 14 bases fit TRBD2. CDR3 length equals 16 residues. Per the germline V gene, CDR1 is GTSNPN and CDR2 is SVGIG (reference sequence). Trimming removed 3 bases from V and 2 bases from J; junction bases left unmatched: 5. The CDR3 sequence is CAWRPGLAGAQETQYF. CDR3 DNA: TGTGCCTGGAGACCGGGACTAGCGGGAGCTCAAGAGACCCAGTACTTC.

This clonotype was seen only a few times. The chain employs TRBV27 and TRBJ1-5; D might be TRBD1 (6 bases). The CDR3 totals 14 residues. V lost 5 bases, J lost 3 bases, and 11 bases lay in between. Per germline, CDR1 MNHEY and CDR2 SMNVEV (reference sequence). CDR3 amino acids: CASSPQGNNQPQHF. The CDR3 region has the DNA TGTGCCAGCAGTCCTCAGGGGAACAATCAGCCCCAGCATTTT.

This clonotype was observed a few times. This chain joins TRBV29-1 and TRBJ1-1, with TRBD1 matching 7 bases. V lost 6 bases and J lost 1; bases outside the gene matches: 14. The CDR3 is made up of 16 amino acids. Germline loops: CDR1 SQVTM, CDR2 ANQGSEA. The CDR3 DNA sequence: TGCAGCGTCCACGGGACAGCCAAGACGGGGAACACTGAAGCTTTCTTT. Its protein is CSVHGTAKTGNTEAFF.

In regard to this clonotype: A much larger clone sits a single nucleotide away, making a read error possible. V is TRBV6-1 and J is TRBJ2-2; no reliable D call. Trimming stripped 3 bases from V and 7 bases from J, with 12 bases between. Germline CDR1 and CDR2: MNHNS and SASEGT. The CDR3 spans 14 residues. The CDR3 region has the DNA TGTGCCAGCAGTGACGGGTCGGGCAGCGGGGAGCTGTTTTTT. Translated, it gives CASSDGSGSGELFF.

The sample holds a few counts of this clonotype. The chain employs TRBV27 and TRBJ2-1, with 7 bases fitting TRBD2. V gave up 2 bases and J gave up 7 bases; unmatched junction bases: 5. This CDR3 comprises 14 residues. The germline gives CDR1 MNHEY, CDR2 SMNVEV (reference sequence). The CDR3 here is CASSLRSSGNEQFF. The CDR3 region has the DNA TGTGCCAGCAGTTTAAGATCTAGCGGAAATGAGCAGTTCTTC.

At least ten counts were recorded for this clonotype. This chain links TRBV12-5 with TRBJ2-7; D assignment may be TRBD1 or TRBD2 (5 bases each). Germline V lookup: CDR1 LGHNT, CDR2 FRNRAP. V gave up 6 bases and J gave up 3 bases, with 12 bases separating them. This CDR3 region has 13 residues. The CDR3 bases are TGTGCTAGTGGAAGCCGGGACCTCTACGAGCAGTACTTC. It specifies CASGSRDLYEQYF.

In this sample, this clonotype turned up a few times. V gene TRBV28 combines with J gene TRBJ1-1; D might be TRBD1 (5 bases). Per the germline V gene, CDR1 is MDHEN and CDR2 is SYDVKM. This CDR3 has 12 amino acids. The V end was cut by 3 bases, the J end by 10 bases, with 12 bases between. The CDR3 DNA sequence: TGTGCCAGCAGTTTCGGGGGATGGAGAGCTTTCTTT. Translation: CASSFGGWRAFF.

In its sample, this clonotype was seen many times. V gene TRBV12-3 or TRBV12-4 combines with J gene TRBJ1-2; D possibly corresponds to TRBD1 (5 bases). V was pared by 5 bases and J by 8 bases, with 15 bases between. The CDR3 has 13 amino acids. In DNA form, the CDR3 reads TGTGCCAGCAGTAGCCTGGGGGTGCGGGGCTACACCTTC. Amino acids: CASSSLGVRGYTF.

V and J are TRBV9 and TRBJ2-7; 7 nucleotides line up with TRBD2. The V gene end was trimmed by 4 bases and the J gene end by 3 bases; junction bases not matched to a gene: 10. This CDR3 has 15 amino acids. Germline V CDR1 and CDR2: SGDLS, YYNGEE. The CDR3 is CASSPRVAGDYEQYF. In DNA form, the CDR3 reads TGTGCCAGCAGCCCCCGGGTAGCGGGTGACTACGAGCAGTACTTC.